Below are 17 T cell receptor beta chains sequenced from a single sample in a study of T cell repertoires in cytomegalovirus infection. TCRdb redid the calling of the reads with MiXCR, one entry per CDR3 protein. The sample includes fewer than 550,000 distinct CDR3 sequences, approximately 15% of them seen just once. The sample comprised CD8+ T cells from PBMCs. The receptors originated from a human donor in good health (CMV status not recorded). Some clones in this sample may be carry-over from other donors' samples.

V gene TRBV6-5 combines with J gene TRBJ2-3; perhaps TRBD1 as D (6 bases). V gave up 2 bases and J gave up 4 bases, with 13 bases separating them. This CDR3 spans 15 amino acids. Germline CDR1 and CDR2: MNHEY and SVGAGI. As DNA, the CDR3 is TGTGCCAGCAGTTACGGTGGCAGGGGCGCAGATACGCAGTATTTT. Its protein is CASSYGGRGADTQYF.

Comments on this clonotype: A single base separates this from a much larger clone, so it may be a read error. Here the CDR3 reads CASGDEQKYGYTF. CDR3 nucleotides: TGTGCCAGCGGTGACGAACAGAAATATGGCTACACCTTC. The chain has TRBV7-2 and TRBJ1-2; D gene unclear. From germline, CDR1 is SGHTA and CDR2 FQGNSA. The CDR3 contains 13 residues. Trimming cost V 8 bases and J 5 bases, with 15 bases left between them.

The sample holds many counts of this clonotype. The rearrangement joins TRBV7-9 to TRBJ2-5; the match to TRBD2 covers 8 bases. Germline trimming cut 5 bases from V and 5 bases from J; bases unmatched to any gene: 4. This CDR3 is 13 amino acids long. Per germline, CDR1 SEHNR and CDR2 FQNEAQ (reference sequence). The CDR3 coding sequence is TGTGCCAGCAGCCCGACTAGCGAGGAGACCCAGTACTTC. Protein product: CASSPTSEETQYF.

This chain connects TRBV20-1 to TRBJ1-2; D gene uncertain. Germline V gives CDR1 DFQATT, CDR2 SNEGSKA (reference sequence). The CDR3 covers 14 residues. The V end was cut by 0 bases, the J end by 4 bases, with 12 bases between. The CDR3 is CSARDLVRAYGYTF. CDR3 DNA sequence: TGCAGTGCTAGAGATCTGGTCAGAGCCTATGGCTACACCTTC.

About this clonotype: Being one base from a much bigger clone, this may be a read error. This sequence joins TRBV10-3 and TRBJ2-1; weak D call: TRBD2 (6 bases). Germline loops: CDR1 ENHRY, CDR2 SYGVKD. The CDR3 has 13 residues. The CDR3 is CAISELGRNERFF. The CDR3 DNA is TGTGCCATCAGTGAGCTGGGGAGGAATGAGCGGTTCTTC.

The chain joins TRBV7-8 to TRBJ2-1; 8 nucleotides align to TRBD1. The CDR3 has 15 residues. With V trimmed by 3 bases and J by 4 bases, 5 bases remained unmatched. Germline CDR1 SGHVS, CDR2 FQNEAQ. This chain's CDR3 is CASSFRRDRYNEQFF. The DNA of the CDR3 is TGTGCCAGCAGCTTCCGACGGGACAGGTACAATGAGCAGTTCTTC. Supplemented by reference TRBV7-8 and TRBJ2-1, the full variable domain reads GAGVSQSPRYKVAKRGQDVALRCDPISGHVSLFWYQQALGQGPEFLTYFQNEAQLDKSGLPSDRFFAERPEGSVSTLKIQRTQQEDSAVYLCASSFRRDRYNEQFFGPGTRLTVL.

In this sample, this clonotype turned up many times. The chain joins TRBV5-4 to TRBJ1-2; possibly TRBD1 for D (5 bases). V was cut by 2 bases and J by 4 bases, with 12 bases left in between. The CDR3 consists of 14 residues. CDR1 SGHNT and CDR2 YYREEE come from the germline V gene (reference sequence). The CDR3 region has the DNA TGTGCCAGCAGCTTTTTTGACAGCTCCTATGGCTACACCTTC. Translation gives CASSFFDSSYGYTF.

This clonotype was counted between two and nine times. The chain uses TRBV18 and TRBJ2-7, with 7 bases that match TRBD1. Germline V gene lookup returns CDR1 KGHSH and CDR2 LQKENI. This CDR3 spans 15 amino acids. The V segment lost 2 bases and the J segment 3 bases; nucleotides outside the gene matches: 7. CDR3 sequence: CASSPSDRIGYEQYF. DNA for the CDR3: TGTGCCAGCTCACCATCGGACAGGATCGGCTACGAGCAGTACTTC.

This clonotype was seen more than once but under ten times. V and J are TRBV13 and TRBJ2-1, with a tentative D call TRBD2 (5 bases). Germline assignment: CDR1 PRHDT and CDR2 FYEKMQ (reference sequence). The V gene lost 5 bases and the J gene lost 7 bases, with 15 bases spanning the gap. CDR3 length: 14 residues. The CDR3 reads CASSTRLPGNEQFF. For the CDR3, the DNA is TGTGCCAGCAGCACCCGTCTCCCGGGGAATGAGCAGTTCTTC.

The rearrangement links TRBV20-1 to TRBJ1-2; TRBD1 matches 7 bases. Trimming removed 0 bases from V and 5 bases from J; junction bases left unmatched: 6. Per germline, CDR1 DFQATT and CDR2 SNEGSKA (reference sequence). The length of the CDR3 is 14 residues. CDR3 DNA: TGCAGTGCTAGAGATGCGAGGGGGCTGTATGGCTACACCTTC. Translating gives CSARDARGLYGYTF.

This clonotype was counted ten times or more. The V call is TRBV10-3, the J call TRBJ2-7; 9 bases map to TRBD1. Germline V gene sequence: CDR1 ENHRY, CDR2 SYGVKD. The ends lost 2 bases at V and 13 bases at J; junction bases unmatched: 6. The length of the CDR3 is 12 residues. The CDR3: CAISENRDRVYF. In DNA form, the CDR3 reads TGTGCCATCAGTGAGAACCGGGACAGGGTTTACTTC.

This clonotype showed up many times. V is TRBV2 and J is TRBJ2-3, with TRBD2 matching 7 bases. This CDR3 has 15 amino acids. V shed 10 bases, J shed 3 bases, and the junction held 13 bases outside the gene matches. CDR1 is SNHLY and CDR2 is FYNNEI in the germline V gene. The CDR3 sequence: CATQGETSLTDTQYF. The CDR3 DNA reads as TGTGCCACCCAGGGTGAGACTAGCCTGACAGATACGCAGTATTTT. The full variable domain, with the rest looked up from reference TRBV2 and TRBJ2-3, is EPEVTQTPSHQVTQMGQEVILRCVPISNHLYFYWYRQILGQKVEFLVSFYNNEISEKSEIFDDQFSVERPDGSNFTLKIRSTKLEDSAMYFCATQGETSLTDTQYFGPGTRLTVL.

There are a few counts of this clonotype. The chain joins TRBV29-1 to TRBJ2-1; D may be TRBD2 (7 bases). The CDR3 length is 14 residues. Germline V gene sequence: CDR1 SQVTM, CDR2 ANQGSEA. Trimming took off 7 bases at V and 4 bases at J, with 17 bases between the two ends. The CDR3 is CSAMGGGSYNEQFF. In DNA, the CDR3 is TGCAGCGCCATGGGAGGGGGAAGTTACAATGAGCAGTTCTTC.

There are many counts of this clonotype. The rearrangement joins TRBV7-8 to TRBJ2-7, with D perhaps matching TRBD1 (5 bases). The germline gives CDR1 SGHVS, CDR2 FQNEAQ. Trimming stripped 5 bases from V and 0 bases from J, with 14 bases between. The CDR3 has 15 amino acids. CDR3 DNA sequence: TGTGCCAGCAGCCCCCGACAGCCCAGCTCCTACGAGCAGTACTTC. Translating it yields CASSPRQPSSYEQYF.

This clonotype showed up many times. This chain uses TRBV6-5 with TRBJ1-1; TRBD1 aligns across 9 bases. CDR1 and CDR2 from the germline V gene are MNHEY and SVGAGI. J was trimmed by 7 bases and V by 3 bases; bases with no gene match: 9. The CDR3 loop spans 15 amino acids. The CDR3 DNA follows: TGTGCCAGCAGTTATAGGGAAGGGACAGGGATTGAAGCTTTCTTT. Translated: CASSYREGTGIEAFF.

V is TRBV27 and J is TRBJ2-3; the match to TRBD1 covers 9 bases. Trimming at V came to 8 bases and at J to 2 bases, leaving 2 bases not matched to a gene. This CDR3 contains 13 residues. In germline, CDR1 is MNHEY, CDR2 SMNVEV (reference sequence). The CDR3: CASRDRATDTQYF. CDR3 bases: TGTGCCAGCCGGGACAGGGCCACAGATACGCAGTATTTT.

This chain joins TRBV20-1 and TRBJ1-5; D possibly corresponds to TRBD1 (6 bases). The germline V gene encodes CDR1 DFQATT and CDR2 SNEGSKA (reference sequence). Trimming cost V 6 bases and J 0 bases, with 21 bases left between them. The CDR3 is made up of 17 amino acids. The CDR3: CSARQGGGAYSNQPQHF. The CDR3 nucleotides are TGCAGTGCCCGTCAGGGAGGGGGTGCCTATAGCAATCAGCCCCAGCATTTT.